Below, one T cell receptor (beta chain) is given with its context. Antigen: not known. The V and J ends lost 7 bases and 7 bases, in that order; junction bases with no gene match: 10. This CDR3 comprises 15 residues. Investigators amplified TCR beta CDR3 regions from RNA transcripts. Second-round multiplex PCR came after a first-round RT-PCR that employed HTBI primers. From the multiplex PCR reads, TCRdb called clonotypes with MiXCR, one entry per CDR3 protein. Counted here are some 400,000 distinct CDR3 sequences, about 16% occurring once; the ten biggest clones make up roughly 1.6%. This record belongs to a study of Graves' ophthalmopathy and Graves' hyperthyroidism. Findings and limits, study-wide: Discriminating ophthalmopathy from stable hyperthyroidism, a 13-signature model attained a sensitivity of 85% to 90% and a specificity of 81.08%.

Those donors who had ophthalmopathy presented with moderate-to-severe activity, a CAS of ≥3, a NOSPECS of ≥4 and a duration under 3 months. Sequences were obtained from peripheral blood. The sequence was obtained from a woman aged 18-29 years with Graves' ophthalmopathy. V usage is TRBV12-3 or TRBV12-4 and J usage is TRBJ2-7, with 13 bases fitting TRBD2. In nucleotides, the CDR3 is TGTGCCAGCATCTCCGGACTAGCGGGAGTAAGGGAGCAGTACTTC. Protein product: CASISGLAGVREQYF.